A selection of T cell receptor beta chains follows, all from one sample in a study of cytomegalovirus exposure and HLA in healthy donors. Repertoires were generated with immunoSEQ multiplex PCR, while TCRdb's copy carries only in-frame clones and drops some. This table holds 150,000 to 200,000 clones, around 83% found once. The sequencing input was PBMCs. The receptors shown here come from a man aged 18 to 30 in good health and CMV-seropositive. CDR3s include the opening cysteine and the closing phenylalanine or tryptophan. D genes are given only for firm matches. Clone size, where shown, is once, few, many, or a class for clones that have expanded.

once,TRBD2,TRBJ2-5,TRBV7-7,CASSAGTSVELTQYF
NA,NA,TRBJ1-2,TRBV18,CASSPPERETYGYTF
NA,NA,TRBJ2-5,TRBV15,CATSLLRRETQYF
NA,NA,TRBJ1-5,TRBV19,CASSSPGAPGNQPQHF
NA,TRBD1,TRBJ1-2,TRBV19,CASSSGGWNYGYTF
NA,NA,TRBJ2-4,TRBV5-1,CASRELAKNIQYF
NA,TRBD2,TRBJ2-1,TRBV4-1,CASSQGLAALEYNEQFF
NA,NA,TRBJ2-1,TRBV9,CASSVATSNEQFF
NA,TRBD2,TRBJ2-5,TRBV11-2,CASSFTSGGAGETQYF
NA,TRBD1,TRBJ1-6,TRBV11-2,CASSPRQGDYNSPLHF
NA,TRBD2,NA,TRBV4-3,CASSQGGGGASSYEQYF
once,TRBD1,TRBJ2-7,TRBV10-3,CAISEGISGQGSYEQYF
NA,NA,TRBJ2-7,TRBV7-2,CASSLAGAYEQYF